The 7 T cell receptor beta chains reported below all come from one sample, sequenced in a study of blood T cell repertoires in COVID-19 (dated by TCRdb to about 2020). The library was produced with the immunoSEQ multiplex PCR assay. Here the immuneACCESS table is served through TCRdb, limited to in-frame sequences with V and J called. Missing clones are a known gap in these copies; in checked studies unresolved V genes cover under half, and the rest lacks a known reason. The sample table records 130,000 or so clones; approximately 88% of these occur just once. The ten largest clones add up to about 2% of the sample. The sample comprised peripheral blood. These TCRs come from a man aged 70-80 years with active COVID-19.

The chain uses TRBV4-3 and TRBJ1-1, with D possibly TRBD1 on 5 matching bases. V was clipped by 1 base and J by 11 bases, with 17 bases between them. The germline CDR1 and CDR2 sequences are LGHNA and YSLEER. The CDR3 runs to 14 residues. The CDR3 loop is CASSQVRGTRTAFF. CDR3 sequence (DNA): TGCGCCAGCAGCCAAGTTCGGGGGACGAGGACGGCTTTCTTT.

This chain joins TRBV27 and TRBJ1-6; 11 bases line up with TRBD1. The CDR3 length is 15 residues. V trimming: 6 bases; J trimming: 7 bases; junction bases outside the gene matches: 5. Germline V gene sequence: CDR1 MNHEY, CDR2 SMNVEV (reference sequence). This CDR3 is CASSLRDRGNSPLHF. CDR3 nucleotide sequence: TGTGCCAGCAGCTTACGGGACAGGGGGAATTCACCCCTCCACTTT.

This rearrangement joins TRBV12-5 to TRBJ2-1; 7 bases are a match to TRBD1. With V trimmed by 1 base and J by 8 bases, 5 bases remained unmatched. Germline CDR1 LGHNT, CDR2 FRNRAP. The CDR3 is 14 residues long. CDR3: CASGLEQGFDEQFF. Here the CDR3 DNA reads TGTGCTAGTGGTTTGGAACAGGGGTTCGATGAGCAGTTCTTC.

As DNA, the CDR3 is TGTGCCAGCAGCTTACTAGCGGGAGGGCCGGGTGATACGCAGTATTTT. Its protein is CASSLLAGGPGDTQYF. V usage is TRBV11-1 and J usage is TRBJ2-3; 12 bases match TRBD2. This CDR3 is built from 16 residues. V gave up 2 bases and J gave up 6 bases; unmatched junction bases: 6. The germline gives CDR1 SGHAT, CDR2 FQDESV (reference sequence).

The chain couples TRBV18 to TRBJ1-6; 7 bases align to TRBD1. CDR1 KGHSH and CDR2 LQKENI come from the germline V gene. J gave up 7 bases and V 4 bases, and 4 bases lay outside the gene matches. This CDR3 is built from 14 residues. For the CDR3, the DNA is TGTGCCAGCTCACGAGGGGGCTCGAATTCACCCCTCCACTTT. Protein: CASSRGGSNSPLHF.

The rearrangement links TRBV19 to TRBJ1-4; tentative D call: TRBD1 (5 bases). Per the germline V gene, CDR1 is LNHDA and CDR2 is SQIVND (reference sequence). Trimming took 5 bases from V and 6 from J, leaving 10 bases between them. This CDR3 spans 13 amino acids. The CDR3 region is CASSEGRHEKLFF. The CDR3 DNA reads TGTGCCAGTAGTGAGGGGAGGCATGAAAAACTGTTTTTT.

V and J are TRBV28 and TRBJ1-4; 8 bases line up with TRBD1. Trimming at V came to 5 bases and at J to 7 bases, leaving 9 bases not matched to a gene. Germline V lookup: CDR1 MDHEN, CDR2 SYDVKM. The CDR3 is 15 amino acids. CDR3 sequence (DNA): TGTGCCAGCAGTACACAGGGGGGAGTTAGTGAAAAACTGTTTTTT. It translates to CASSTQGGVSEKLFF.